Following are 10 T cell receptor beta chains from one sample sequenced in a study of T cell responses to AZD1222 COVID-19 vaccine. The method was immunoSEQ multiplex PCR; TCRdb's version includes in-frame clones alone and lacks a portion of them. Among around 99,000 clones listed, around 87% were seen once. The specimen comprised peripheral blood, sampled on day 0 of AZD1222 vaccination. The receptors originated from an adult in good health.

The chain's CDR3 is CASSDLVSTDTQYF. In DNA form, the CDR3 reads TGTGCCAGCAGTGATTTAGTCAGCACAGATACGCAGTATTTT. The chain joins TRBV2 to TRBJ2-3; D is uncertain. The CDR3 contains 14 residues. CDR1 is SNHLY and CDR2 is FYNNEI in the germline V gene. V was pared by 3 bases and J by 0 bases, with 7 bases between. The full variable domain, its missing parts supplied by reference TRBV2 and TRBJ2-3, is EPEVTQTPSHQVTQMGQEVILRCVPISNHLYFYWYRQILGQKVEFLVSFYNNEISEKSEIFDDQFSVERPDGSNFTLKIRSTKLEDSAMYFCASSDLVSTDTQYFGPGTRLTVL.

The chain employs TRBV4-3 and TRBJ1-1; unclear D gene. V lost 7 bases and J lost 6, with 15 bases in between. The germline CDR1 and CDR2 sequences are LGHNA and YSLEER. CDR3 length: 13 residues. CDR3 residues: CASNRVLGAEAFF. CDR3 DNA: TGCGCCAGCAACCGGGTCCTCGGGGCTGAAGCTTTCTTT.

CDR3 nucleotide sequence: TGCAGCGTTGGCATAACGCTGAACACTGAAGCTTTCTTT. As protein: CSVGITLNTEAFF. The chain combines TRBV29-1 with TRBJ1-1; D remains ambiguous. V lost 4 bases to trimming and J lost 0 bases, with 9 bases between them. Germline V CDR1 and CDR2: SQVTM, ANQGSEA. The CDR3 has 13 residues.

In this sample, this clone turned up many times. The chain recombines TRBV5-6 with TRBJ1-3; possibly TRBD1 for D (5 bases). The CDR3 extends over 15 amino acids. CDR1 SGHDT and CDR2 YYEEEE come from the germline V gene. V gave up 0 bases and J gave up 4 bases, with 11 bases separating them. CDR3 amino acids: CASSLGGRQGNTIYF. The CDR3 coding sequence is TGTGCCAGCAGCTTGGGGGGACGCCAAGGAAACACCATATATTTT.

Written as DNA, the CDR3 is TGTGCCAGCAGCAACCGACTAGGAGTATACGAGCAGTACTTC. Translating gives CASSNRLGVYEQYF. The rearrangement joins TRBV21-1 to TRBJ2-7; no check of the table's D call, TRBD2, against the DNA was made. TRBV21-1 is a listed pseudogene. CDR3 length: 14 residues.

The chain recombines TRBV30 with TRBJ2-7; 12 bases are a match to TRBD1. The germline V gene encodes CDR1 GTSNPN and CDR2 SVGIG (reference sequence). This CDR3 comprises 14 residues. Trimming removed 3 bases from V and 5 bases from J; junction bases left unmatched: 5. The CDR3 spells CAWSGTGGADEQYF. The CDR3 DNA reads TGTGCCTGGAGCGGGACAGGGGGCGCGGACGAGCAGTACTTC.

The J gene is TRBJ2-3, the V gene TRBV29-1; 13 nucleotides agree with TRBD2. CDR3 length equals 18 residues. The trim removed 4 bases at V and 6 bases at J, leaving 16 bases unmatched. Looked up from germline, CDR1 is SQVTM and CDR2 is ANQGSEA. In DNA form, the CDR3 reads TGCAGCGTTGGTGGGACAGGGATGACTAGCGGGGGGACGGATACGCAGTATTTT. Amino acids: CSVGGTGMTSGGTDTQYF.

The chain's CDR3 is CASRPGISGGLNTEAFF. The DNA for the CDR3 is TGTGCCAGCAGACCGGGAATATCTGGGGGGCTGAACACTGAAGCTTTCTTT. V is TRBV7-9 and J is TRBJ1-1; possibly TRBD1 for D (6 bases). The CDR3 is made up of 17 amino acids. The germline V and J ends were trimmed by 6 bases and 0 bases, with 20 bases remaining between them. Germline V CDR1 and CDR2: SEHNR, FQNEAQ (reference sequence).

J is TRBJ2-2 and V is TRBV6-5; D is uncertain. Germline lookup yields CDR1 MNHEY and CDR2 SVGAGI. V lost 7 bases to trimming and J lost 3 bases, with 15 bases between them. The CDR3 runs 15 residues. For the CDR3, the DNA is TGTGCCAGCACCCCGCTGGCCCCAGACACCGGGGAGCTGTTTTTT. Residues: CASTPLAPDTGELFF.

V gene TRBV13 combines with J gene TRBJ2-2; D is perhaps TRBD2 (7 bases). This CDR3 has 15 amino acids. Germline V gives CDR1 PRHDT, CDR2 FYEKMQ (reference sequence). V lost 6 bases and J lost 3, with 14 bases in between. CDR3 in amino acids: CASRAGGGDTGELFF. For the CDR3, the DNA is TGTGCCAGCAGAGCTGGGGGGGGCGACACCGGGGAGCTGTTTTTT.